A selection of T cell receptor beta chains follows, all from one sample in a study of blood T cell repertoires in COVID-19. TCRdb keeps only in-frame clones here, not all; method: immunoSEQ multiplex PCR. The table lists some 87,000 clones, 80% of them singletons. The sample comprised peripheral blood. All receptors derive from a man aged 45-65 years who had recovered from COVID-19. The CDR3 runs from the conserved cysteine through the conserved F or W. A D gene is named only where the DNA matches it firmly. Part of the rows lack a size; the others show once, few, many or a class for expanded clones.

J: TRBJ2-2
size: -
V: TRBV3-1/TRBV3-2
D: TRBD2
CDR3: CASSQALAGAGELFF
DNA: TGTGCCAGCAGCCAAGCACTAGCGGGGGCCGGGGAGCTGTTTTTT

J: TRBJ2-2
size: -
V: TRBV7-3
D: TRBD2
CDR3: CASSTSVVTGELFF
DNA: TGTGCCAGCAGCACTAGCGTAGTCACCGGGGAGCTGTTTTTT

J: TRBJ2-7
size: -
V: TRBV7-4
D: -
CDR3: CASSAGLAQLDYEQYF
DNA: TGTGCCAGCAGCGCAGGCTTGGCGCAGTTAGACTACGAGCAGTACTTC

J: TRBJ1-2
size: -
V: TRBV2
D: -
CDR3: CASSEALVGVVGYTF
DNA: TGTGCCAGCAGTGAAGCGCTTGTAGGGGTTGTTGGCTACACCTTC

J: TRBJ1-1
size: -
V: TRBV14
D: -
CDR3: CASSPSLLAGGLEAFF
DNA: TGTGCCAGCAGCCCATCCTTATTGGCGGGGGGCCTTGAAGCTTTCTTT

J: TRBJ1-2
size: -
V: TRBV13
D: -
CDR3: CASSTLKTVNYGYTF
DNA: TGTGCCAGCAGCACCCTAAAGACAGTTAACTATGGCTACACCTTC

J: TRBJ1-2
size: -
V: TRBV4-2
D: -
CDR3: CASSQVKSDYGYTF
DNA: TGTGCCAGCAGCCAAGTAAAGTCGGACTATGGCTACACCTTC

J: TRBJ1-5
size: -
V: TRBV6-5
D: -
CDR3: CASSLDRSNQPQHF
DNA: TGTGCCAGCAGTCTAGACAGGAGCAATCAGCCCCAGCATTTT

J: TRBJ2-7
size: -
V: TRBV18
D: -
CDR3: CASSPTGAYEQYF
DNA: TGTGCCAGCTCACCGACGGGGGCCTACGAGCAGTACTTC

J: TRBJ1-1
size: many
V: TRBV7-3
D: -
CDR3: CASSSDLGMDAFF
DNA: TGTGCCAGCAGCTCGGACCTCGGGATGGACGCTTTCTTT

J: TRBJ1-4
size: -
V: TRBV7-9
D: -
CDR3: CASSLDREKDQLFF
DNA: TGTGCCAGCAGCTTAGATAGGGAGAAAGACCAACTGTTTTTT

J: TRBJ2-1
size: once
V: TRBV3-1/TRBV3-2
D: TRBD1
CDR3: CASGQGYEQFF
DNA: TGTGCCAGCGGACAGGGGTATGAGCAGTTCTTC

J: TRBJ2-1
size: -
V: TRBV29-1
D: TRBD1
CDR3: CSVGLRTGANEQFF
DNA: TGCAGCGTTGGCCTGAGGACAGGGGCCAATGAGCAGTTCTTC

J: TRBJ2-3
size: -
V: TRBV11-2
D: -
CDR3: CASSLGGGSTDTQYF
DNA: TGTGCCAGCAGCTTAGGGGGCGGTAGCACAGATACGCAGTATTTT

J: TRBJ2-1
size: -
V: TRBV9
D: TRBD2
CDR3: CASSPRLAGVANEQFF
DNA: TGTGCCAGCAGCCCGAGACTAGCGGGAGTAGCTAATGAGCAGTTCTTC

J: TRBJ2-3
size: -
V: TRBV30
D: -
CDR3: CAWTSGVPADTQYF
DNA: TGTGCCTGGACATCGGGGGTTCCTGCAGATACGCAGTATTTT

J: TRBJ1-1
size: few
V: TRBV18
D: TRBD1
CDR3: CASSLTDRDTEAFF
DNA: TGTGCCAGCTCACTTACCGACAGGGACACTGAAGCTTTCTTT

J: TRBJ2-2
size: -
V: TRBV7-9
D: -
CDR3: CASTRAGLFNTGELFF
DNA: TGTGCCAGCACCCGGGCGGGGCTCTTCAACACCGGGGAGCTGTTTTTT

J: TRBJ1-1
size: -
V: TRBV7-9
D: -
CDR3: CASSSPASGKAFF
DNA: TGTGCCAGCAGCTCCCCGGCGTCAGGGAAAGCTTTCTTT

J: TRBJ1-1
size: -
V: TRBV28
D: -
CDR3: CASSLIGGRGGGTEAFF
DNA: TGTGCCAGCAGTTTAATAGGGGGACGGGGGGGAGGAACTGAAGCTTTCTTT

J: TRBJ1-4
size: -
V: TRBV3-1/TRBV3-2
D: -
CDR3: CASSQLDRSNEKLFF
DNA: TGTGCCAGCAGCCAGTTGGACAGATCAAATGAAAAACTGTTTTTT

J: TRBJ2-7
size: -
V: TRBV5-1
D: TRBD2
CDR3: CASSPSSGSSYEQYF
DNA: TGCGCCAGCAGCCCCTCTAGCGGTAGCTCCTACGAGCAGTACTTC

J: TRBJ1-1
size: -
V: TRBV6-5
D: -
CDR3: CASSYFGDPRMAEAFF
DNA: TGTGCCAGCAGTTACTTCGGAGACCCTAGGATGGCTGAAGCTTTCTTT

J: TRBJ2-3
size: -
V: TRBV27
D: -
CDR3: CASSLQGRGTDTQYF
DNA: TGTGCCAGCAGTTTGCAGGGGCGGGGCACAGATACGCAGTATTTT

J: TRBJ1-2
size: -
V: TRBV18
D: -
CDR3: CASSPQGGVPNYGYTF
DNA: TGTGCCAGCTCACCACAGGGCGGGGTCCCTAACTATGGCTACACCTTC

J: TRBJ1-6
size: few
V: TRBV3-1/TRBV3-2
D: -
CDR3: CASSQGTDSPLHF
DNA: TGTGCCAGCAGCCAAGGGACAGATTCACCCCTCCACTTT

J: TRBJ1-1
size: -
V: TRBV19
D: -
CDR3: CASSIAGMGTEAFF
DNA: TGTGCCAGTAGTATAGCGGGGATGGGGACTGAAGCTTTCTTT

J: TRBJ2-5
size: -
V: TRBV7-2
D: -
CDR3: CASSSQAYAETQYF
DNA: TGTGCCAGCAGCTCGCAGGCATACGCGGAGACCCAGTACTTC

J: TRBJ2-2
size: -
V: TRBV19
D: TRBD2
CDR3: CASIAGERGTGELFF
DNA: TGTGCCAGTATAGCGGGAGAAAGAGGGACCGGGGAGCTGTTTTTT

J: TRBJ1-1
size: -
V: TRBV7-2
D: -
CDR3: CASSLDLVGGTEAFF
DNA: TGTGCCAGCAGCTTAGATCTGGTCGGGGGCACTGAAGCTTTCTTT

J: TRBJ1-5
size: -
V: TRBV6-5
D: -
CDR3: CASTPGGGRQPQHF
DNA: TGTGCCAGCACCCCGGGAGGGGGGCGTCAGCCCCAGCATTTT

J: TRBJ2-2
size: -
V: TRBV13
D: -
CDR3: CASSLGAHTGELFF
DNA: TGTGCCAGCAGCCTGGGGGCACATACCGGGGAGCTGTTTTTT

J: TRBJ2-4
size: -
V: TRBV7-2
D: TRBD2
CDR3: CASRLAGLAKNIQYF
DNA: TGTGCCAGCAGACTAGCGGGACTAGCCAAAAACATTCAGTACTTC

J: TRBJ1-1
size: -
V: TRBV5-1
D: TRBD1
CDR3: CASSLAGDSGAFF
DNA: TGCGCCAGCAGCTTGGCGGGGGACAGTGGAGCTTTCTTT

J: TRBJ2-3
size: -
V: TRBV6-5
D: -
CDR3: CASSSQGDTQYF
DNA: TGTGCCAGCAGTTCCCAGGGAGATACGCAGTATTTT

J: TRBJ1-3
size: -
V: TRBV2
D: -
CDR3: CASSAKDSSGNTIYF
DNA: TGTGCCAGCAGTGCTAAGGACAGCTCTGGAAACACCATATATTTT

J: TRBJ2-2
size: medium-sized
V: TRBV28
D: TRBD1
CDR3: CASSWEGQGSNTGELFF
DNA: TGTGCCAGCAGTTGGGAGGGACAGGGGTCGAACACCGGGGAGCTGTTTTTT

J: TRBJ2-7
size: -
V: TRBV18
D: -
CDR3: CASSQDSYEQYF
DNA: TGTGCCAGCTCACAGGACAGCTACGAGCAGTACTTC

J: TRBJ1-2
size: few
V: TRBV4-2
D: -
CDR3: CASSSVDDGYTF
DNA: TGTGCCAGCAGTTCGGTTGATGATGGCTACACCTTC

J: TRBJ1-2
size: -
V: TRBV6-5
D: -
CDR3: CASSSDSFYGYTF
DNA: TGTGCCAGCAGTTCCGACAGCTTCTATGGCTACACCTTC

J: TRBJ2-2
size: -
V: TRBV11-2
D: -
CDR3: CASSLFGYTGELFF
DNA: TGTGCCAGCAGCTTATTCGGGTACACCGGGGAGCTGTTTTTT

J: TRBJ1-5
size: -
V: TRBV6-4
D: -
CDR3: CASQSNPGSNQPQHF
DNA: TGTGCCAGCCAGTCCAATCCGGGAAGCAATCAGCCCCAGCATTTT

J: TRBJ2-7
size: -
V: TRBV5-1
D: TRBD2
CDR3: CASSELGGRAYEQYF
DNA: TGCGCCAGCAGCGAGCTCGGCGGGAGGGCTTACGAGCAGTACTTC

J: TRBJ2-1
size: -
V: TRBV7-9
D: TRBD2
CDR3: CASSLVVAGGFEQFF
DNA: TGTGCCAGCAGCTTAGTGGTAGCGGGAGGATTTGAGCAGTTCTTC

J: TRBJ2-3
size: -
V: TRBV12-3/TRBV12-4
D: -
CDR3: CASSETNTQYF
DNA: TGTGCCAGCAGCGAGACAAATACGCAGTATTTT

J: TRBJ1-5
size: -
V: TRBV5-1
D: TRBD1
CDR3: CASSSTGGSSQPQHF
DNA: TGCGCCAGCAGCTCGACAGGGGGCTCTAGTCAGCCCCAGCATTTT

J: TRBJ1-4
size: -
V: TRBV28
D: -
CDR3: CASSSGGGANEKLFF
DNA: TGTGCCAGCAGTTCTGGGGGGGGAGCTAATGAAAAACTGTTTTTT

J: TRBJ2-1
size: -
V: TRBV5-1
D: -
CDR3: CASSLDSNYNEQFF
DNA: TGCGCCAGCAGCTTGGACTCGAACTACAATGAGCAGTTCTTC

J: TRBJ2-1
size: -
V: TRBV5-1
D: TRBD2
CDR3: CASSLPSGGSYNEQFF
DNA: TGCGCCAGCAGCTTGCCTAGCGGAGGGTCCTACAATGAGCAGTTCTTC

J: TRBJ1-1
size: few
V: TRBV7-3
D: -
CDR3: CASSFGTNTEAFF
DNA: TGTGCCAGCAGCTTTGGTACAAACACTGAAGCTTTCTTT

J: TRBJ2-2
size: -
V: TRBV19
D: -
CDR3: CASSQNTGELFF
DNA: TGTGCCAGTAGCCAGAACACCGGGGAGCTGTTTTTT

J: TRBJ1-2
size: few
V: TRBV28
D: TRBD1
CDR3: CASSSGQGVGGYTF
DNA: TGTGCCAGCAGTTCAGGACAGGGGGTCGGTGGCTACACCTTC

J: TRBJ1-3
size: -
V: TRBV19
D: -
CDR3: CASSIDRSSGNTIYF
DNA: TGTGCCAGTAGTATCGATCGGAGCTCTGGAAACACCATATATTTT

J: TRBJ2-2
size: -
V: TRBV9
D: TRBD2
CDR3: CASSEEATSVAGELFF
DNA: TGTGCCAGCAGCGAGGAGGCGACTAGCGTTGCCGGGGAGCTGTTTTTT

J: TRBJ1-5
size: -
V: TRBV7-2
D: TRBD1
CDR3: CASSQGGRDGQPQHF
DNA: TGTGCCAGCAGCCAAGGGGGCAGGGATGGTCAGCCCCAGCATTTT

J: TRBJ1-1
size: -
V: TRBV7-3
D: -
CDR3: CASSLNGGLTDTEAFF
DNA: TGTGCCAGCAGCTTAAATGGGGGGTTAACGGACACTGAAGCTTTCTTT

J: TRBJ1-2
size: few
V: TRBV6-5
D: -
CDR3: CASRNRELGYTF
DNA: TGTGCCAGCAGAAACAGGGAATTGGGCTACACCTTC